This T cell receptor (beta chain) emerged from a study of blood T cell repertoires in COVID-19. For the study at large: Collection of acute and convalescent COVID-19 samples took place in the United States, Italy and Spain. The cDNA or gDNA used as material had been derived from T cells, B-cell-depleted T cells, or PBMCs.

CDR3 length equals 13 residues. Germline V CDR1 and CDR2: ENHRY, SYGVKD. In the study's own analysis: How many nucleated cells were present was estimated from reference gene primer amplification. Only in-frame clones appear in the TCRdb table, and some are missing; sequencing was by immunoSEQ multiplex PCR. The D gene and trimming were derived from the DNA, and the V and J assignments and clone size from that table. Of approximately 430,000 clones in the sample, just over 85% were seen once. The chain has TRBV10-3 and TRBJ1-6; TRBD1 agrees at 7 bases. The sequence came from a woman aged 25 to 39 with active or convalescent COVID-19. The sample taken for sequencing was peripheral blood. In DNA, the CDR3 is TGTGGTTCTGGGGACAGATATAATTCACCCCTCCACTTT. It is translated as CGSGDRYNSPLHF.